The 25 T cell receptor beta chains below come from one sample, sequenced in a study of shared clonotypes between healthy human individuals. Clones were sequenced by immunoSEQ multiplex PCR, and TCRdb holds only the in-frame ones, with some missing. Altogether about 480,000 clones are present, about 79% being singletons, with the ten largest covering approximately 13%. The sample taken for sequencing was PBMCs. These receptors were obtained from a woman in her thirties or forties in good health. Some clones in this sample may be carry-over from other donors' samples.

The CDR3, as DNA: TGTGCCAGCAGCTTAGGAGCAGCGGGACGTGAGACCCAGTACTTC. This translates into CASSLGAAGRETQYF. V usage is TRBV7-7 and J usage is TRBJ2-5; TRBD2 matches 7 bases. This CDR3 region has 15 residues. With 1 base clipped from V and 5 bases from J, the junction kept 7 bases outside the gene matches. Germline V gene lookup returns CDR1 SSHAT and CDR2 FNYEAQ (reference sequence).

This clone was seen only once. The chain couples TRBV11-2 to TRBJ2-2; possible D gene TRBD2, 5 bases. The CDR3 runs 15 residues. The germline gives CDR1 SGHAT, CDR2 FQNNGV. Deletions cut 7 bases from V and 2 bases from J, with 14 bases between. For the CDR3, the DNA is TGTGCCAGCAACCCCCTCGGGGATAACACCGGGGAGCTGTTTTTT. Its translation is CASNPLGDNTGELFF.

This chain uses TRBV5-4 with TRBJ2-7; perhaps TRBD1 as D (6 bases). The CDR3 has 14 amino acids. Germline lookup yields CDR1 SGHNT and CDR2 YYREEE (reference sequence). V was clipped by 0 bases and J by 2 bases, with 9 bases between them. CDR3 nucleotides: TGTGCCAGCAGCTTGGATCCAGGGGCCTACGAGCAGTACTTC. Protein sequence: CASSLDPGAYEQYF.

This sequence joins TRBV28 and TRBJ1-5, with D maybe TRBD1 (5 bases). Germline lookup yields CDR1 MDHEN and CDR2 SYDVKM. V was pared by 11 bases and J by 2 bases, with 10 bases between. The CDR3 length is 12 residues. In DNA, the CDR3 is TGTGCCGCTGGGGACGGCAATCAGCCCCAGCATTTT. This encodes CAAGDGNQPQHF.

With respect to this clone: Additional DNA sequences in this sample encode the identical CDR3. The chain has TRBV28 and TRBJ1-5; no clear D. V was clipped by 2 bases and J by 2 bases, with 1 base between them. The CDR3 spans 12 residues. Germline values: CDR1 MDHEN, CDR2 SYDVKM. The DNA of the CDR3 is TGTGCCAGCAGTTTAGGCAATCAGCCCCAGCATTTT. Translation gives CASSLGNQPQHF.

The chain employs TRBV5-1 and TRBJ1-2; maybe TRBD1 (5 bases). The CDR3 is made up of 14 amino acids. CDR1 and CDR2 (germline): SGHRS, YFSETQ. V shed 3 bases and J shed 4 bases, with 13 bases lying between them. The CDR3 DNA reads TGCGCCAGCAGCTATACAGGAGAGGCCTATGGCTACACCTTC. This codes for CASSYTGEAYGYTF.

The V gene is TRBV5-1, the J gene TRBJ1-3, with a tentative D call TRBD1 (6 bases). The CDR3 has 18 residues. V lost 0 bases to trimming and J lost 0 bases, with 16 bases between them. CDR1 SGHRS and CDR2 YFSETQ come from the germline V gene. CDR3 DNA: TGCGCCAGCAGCTTGGAGGGAGGGGGGATTTTCTCTGGAAACACCATATATTTT. It encodes CASSLEGGGIFSGNTIYF.

J is TRBJ2-7 and V is TRBV19; TRBD1 aligns across 10 bases. Germline values: CDR1 LNHDA, CDR2 SQIVND (reference sequence). CDR3 length: 12 residues. The J segment lost 4 bases and the V segment lost 10 bases, leaving 4 bases of the junction unmatched. CDR3 DNA: TGTGCCACCGGACAGGGGGATTACGAGCAGTACTTC. Translating gives CATGQGDYEQYF.

The chain couples TRBV5-6 to TRBJ1-1, with a possible D match to TRBD1 (5 bases). The V gene lost 0 bases and the J gene lost 4 bases, with 16 bases spanning the gap. CDR1 is SGHDT and CDR2 is YYEEEE in the germline V gene. This CDR3 contains 16 residues. DNA for the CDR3: TGTGCCAGCAGCTTGGGTTGGGGCGACGAGGGCACTGAAGCTTTCTTT. Its translation: CASSLGWGDEGTEAFF.

This clone was detected a few times. The genes are TRBV11-2 and TRBJ1-2; 7 positions match TRBD1. CDR1 is SGHAT and CDR2 is FQNNGV in the germline V gene. Trimming took 0 bases from V and 8 from J; bases not matched to a gene: 6. This CDR3 is 14 amino acids long. The DNA for the CDR3 is TGTGCCAGCAGCTTAGAGCGGACAGGAGGAGGCTACACCTTC. This gives the protein CASSLERTGGGYTF.

This clone was picked up a small number of times. The chain recombines TRBV29-1 with TRBJ1-1; TRBD1 might be the D (6 bases). Germline CDR1 is SQVTM and CDR2 is ANQGSEA. Between the trimmed V and J ends, which lost 4 bases and 3 bases, there was a span of 9 bases. CDR3 length: 12 amino acids. CDR3 DNA sequence: TGCAGCGTTGTTCCAGGGGACACTGAAGCTTTCTTT. Translation gives CSVVPGDTEAFF.

This clone was counted between two and nine times. The genes are TRBV6-1 and TRBJ1-1, with 8 bases aligning to TRBD1. This CDR3 contains 15 residues. Germline assignment: CDR1 MNHNS and CDR2 SASEGT. V lost 5 bases to trimming and J lost 2 bases; unmatched junction nucleotides: 7. The CDR3 region is CASSKYGTGNTEAFF. The CDR3 DNA reads as TGTGCCAGCAGTAAATACGGGACAGGCAACACTGAAGCTTTCTTT.

The chain joins TRBV10-3 to TRBJ2-5, with no clear D. Germline lookup yields CDR1 ENHRY and CDR2 SYGVKD. This CDR3 contains 15 residues. Trimming took off 0 bases at V and 7 bases at J, with 15 bases between the two ends. For the CDR3, the DNA is TGTGCCATCAGTGAGTCGGGCGGCCCCCAGGTGACCCAGTACTTC. It specifies CAISESGGPQVTQYF.

Only a few counts were recorded for this clone. Other DNA sequences in the sample encode the same CDR3. The chain carries TRBV28 and TRBJ2-3; D ambiguous. In germline, CDR1 is MDHEN, CDR2 SYDVKM. This CDR3 has 13 residues. Trimming removed 2 bases at V and 0 bases at J, with 3 bases between. For the CDR3, the DNA is TGTGCCAGCAGTTTACCAAGCACAGATACGCAGTATTTT. It translates to CASSLPSTDTQYF.

This rearrangement joins TRBV18 to TRBJ2-2, with TRBD2 matching 11 bases. The CDR3 is made up of 17 amino acids. V lost 6 bases and J lost 2; bases outside the gene matches: 8. Germline V gene data show CDR1 as KGHSH and CDR2 as LQKENI. CDR3 nucleotide sequence: TGTGCCAGCTCCCTCACCGGGACTAGCGGTAACACCGGGGAGCTGTTTTTT. It is translated as CASSLTGTSGNTGELFF.

The chain is built from TRBV19 and TRBJ2-4; no firm D call. The germline CDR1 and CDR2 sequences are LNHDA and SQIVND (reference sequence). Trimming took 4 bases from V and 0 from J, leaving 10 bases between them. The CDR3 consists of 15 residues. This CDR3 is CASSTLHLAKNIQYF. CDR3 nucleotides: TGTGCCAGTAGTACTCTCCACCTAGCCAAAAACATTCAGTACTTC.

The rearrangement uses TRBV9 and TRBJ2-1; 10 positions agree with TRBD2. The J segment lost 4 bases and the V segment lost 5 bases, leaving 6 bases of the junction unmatched. CDR3 length: 15 residues. CDR1 is SGDLS and CDR2 is YYNGEE in the germline V gene. In DNA, the CDR3 is TGTGCCAGCAGTGTTACTAGCGGGGCATACAATGAGCAGTTCTTC. This encodes CASSVTSGAYNEQFF. The whole variable domain, filled in from reference TRBV9 and TRBJ2-1, reads DSGVTQTPKHLITATGQRVTLRCSPRSGDLSVYWYQQSLDQGLQFLIQYYNGEERAKGNILERFSAQQFPDLHSELNLSSLELGDSALYFCASSVTSGAYNEQFFGPGTRLTVL.

The chain combines TRBV7-9 with TRBJ2-1; 9 bases match TRBD2. The CDR3 sequence is 16 residues long. Germline CDR1 SEHNR, CDR2 FQNEAQ (reference sequence). Losses at the gene ends were 1 base for V and 4 bases for J; bases not matched to a gene: 5. CDR3: CASSLVVAGGYNEQFF. The DNA of the CDR3 is TGTGCCAGCAGCTTAGTAGTTGCGGGAGGGTACAATGAGCAGTTCTTC.

The V gene is TRBV2, the J gene TRBJ1-2; TRBD1 agrees at 7 bases. J gave up 0 bases and V 6 bases, and 7 bases lay outside the gene matches. The germline CDR1 and CDR2 sequences are SNHLY and FYNNEI. The CDR3 has 15 amino acids. CDR3 coding DNA: TGTGCCAGCAGGGCCCCGGGACAGACTAACTATGGCTACACCTTC. This gives the protein CASRAPGQTNYGYTF.

The gene calls are TRBV7-8 and TRBJ1-1; D is unclear. Germline V gives CDR1 SGHVS, CDR2 FQNEAQ. Deletions cut 0 bases from V and 0 bases from J, with 5 bases between. The CDR3 is made up of 14 amino acids. The CDR3 loop is CASSLASLNTEAFF. CDR3 sequence (DNA): TGTGCCAGCAGCTTAGCCAGTCTGAACACTGAAGCTTTCTTT.

The genes are TRBV6-6 and TRBJ2-5; D may correspond to TRBD1 or TRBD2 (6 bases each). Germline values: CDR1 MNHNY, CDR2 SVGAGI (reference sequence). The CDR3 runs 14 residues. V lost 7 bases and J 5 bases, leaving 17 bases between the germline ends. CDR3 coding DNA: TGTGCCAGCACCCCAATGGGGGGCCGGGAGACCCAGTACTTC. Protein product: CASTPMGGRETQYF.

The chain recombines TRBV9 with TRBJ2-6, with 10 nucleotides matching TRBD1. Germline V gene sequence: CDR1 SGDLS, CDR2 YYNGEE. J gave up 1 base and V 4 bases, and 11 bases lay outside the gene matches. CDR3 length equals 19 residues. Here the CDR3 reads CASSFPPGQGLSGANVLTF. In nucleotides, the CDR3 is TGTGCCAGCAGCTTCCCACCGGGACAGGGGTTATCTGGGGCCAACGTCCTGACTTTC. The full variable domain, in which reference TRBV9 and TRBJ2-6 provide the parts outside the CDR3, is DSGVTQTPKHLITATGQRVTLRCSPRSGDLSVYWYQQSLDQGLQFLIQYYNGEERAKGNILERFSAQQFPDLHSELNLSSLELGDSALYFCASSFPPGQGLSGANVLTFGAGSRLTVL.

A note on this clone: This CDR3 is also generated by other DNA sequences in the sample. V usage is TRBV18 and J usage is TRBJ1-1, with TRBD1 matching over 7 bases. The J segment lost 1 base and the V segment lost 3 bases, leaving 5 bases of the junction unmatched. Looked up from germline, CDR1 is KGHSH and CDR2 is LQKENI. CDR3 length: 15 amino acids. This CDR3 is CASSPPGQRNTEAFF. The CDR3, as DNA: TGTGCCAGCTCACCTCCGGGACAGAGGAACACTGAAGCTTTCTTT.

This rearrangement joins TRBV7-9 to TRBJ2-5; tentatively, D is TRBD2 (6 bases). The CDR3 totals 16 residues. The V gene's germline CDR1 is SEHNR and CDR2 FQNEAQ (reference sequence). Trimming pared 5 bases from V and 4 bases from J, leaving 20 bases between. CDR3 residues: CASSPPGRGSGETQYF. CDR3 coding DNA: TGTGCCAGCAGCCCCCCCGGTCGGGGGAGCGGAGAGACCCAGTACTTC.

The chain carries TRBV12-5 and TRBJ1-3; D may be TRBD1 (5 bases). Per germline, CDR1 LGHNT and CDR2 FRNRAP. V was pared by 6 bases and J by 3 bases, with 12 bases between. The CDR3 is 14 residues long. CDR3 sequence: CASGPGGGGNTIYF. The CDR3 DNA follows: TGTGCTAGTGGGCCGGGGGGAGGTGGAAACACCATATATTTT.